This TCR beta chain was observed in a study of T cells in Graves' hyperthyroidism and ophthalmopathy. As regards this clonotype: Its antigen is unidentified.

A Clinical Activity Score of at least 3, a NOSPECS grade of at least 4 and a duration under 3 months were recorded in the ophthalmopathy patients. RNA transcripts provided the source from which TCR beta CDR3 regions were amplified. HTBI primers drove first-round RT-PCR of the TCR CDR3. TCRdb analysed the multiplex PCR reads with MiXCR anew, one entry per CDR3 protein. The table shows hundreds of thousands of distinct CDR3 sequences, with around 21% occurring only once. The CDR3 is made up of 13 amino acids. Germline V gives CDR1 MNHNS, CDR2 SASEGT. V was trimmed by 0 bases and J by 10 bases, leaving 10 bases between them. Broader study findings: Blood also carried most thyroid clonotypes expanded above 0.001.

The receptor was derived from a young man with Graves' ophthalmopathy. The specimen sequenced was blood. This chain connects TRBV6-1 to TRBJ2-1; D is unresolved. CDR3: CASSEAKRWEQFF. The CDR3, as DNA: TGTGCCAGCAGTGAAGCTAAGCGATGGGAGCAGTTCTTC.